The present entry profiles one T cell receptor (beta chain) with its context. This entry comes from a study of T cell responses to AZD1222 COVID-19 vaccine. The assay was immunoSEQ multiplex PCR, and TCRdb's table has in-frame clones only and misses some. The table has about 200,000 clones, roughly 92% seen once; the top ten hold approximately 1.3%. Trimming shortened V by 1 base and J by 0 bases, and 13 bases separated the two germline ends. Germline assignment: CDR1 LGHNA and CDR2 YNFKEQ. This CDR3 has 18 amino acids. The TCR sequence derives from an adult in good health. V and J are TRBV4-2 and TRBJ2-6; D unresolved. This specimen was peripheral blood, taken on day 0 of AZD1222 vaccination. CDR3 nucleotide sequence: TGTGCCAGCAGCCAAGGTCCCCATGTTTTCTCTGGGGCCAACGTCCTGACTTTC. The encoded protein is CASSQGPHVFSGANVLTF.